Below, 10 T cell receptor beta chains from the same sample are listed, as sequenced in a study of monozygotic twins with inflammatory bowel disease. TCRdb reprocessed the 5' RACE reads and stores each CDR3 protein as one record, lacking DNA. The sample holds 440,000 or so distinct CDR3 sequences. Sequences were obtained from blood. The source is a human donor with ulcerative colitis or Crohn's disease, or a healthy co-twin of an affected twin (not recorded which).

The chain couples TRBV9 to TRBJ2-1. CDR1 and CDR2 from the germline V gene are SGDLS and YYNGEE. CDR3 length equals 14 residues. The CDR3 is CASSVASSYNEQFF.

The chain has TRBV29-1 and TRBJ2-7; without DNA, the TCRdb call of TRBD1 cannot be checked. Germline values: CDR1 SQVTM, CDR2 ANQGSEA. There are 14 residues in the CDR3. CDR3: CSAKPGTGPYEQYF.

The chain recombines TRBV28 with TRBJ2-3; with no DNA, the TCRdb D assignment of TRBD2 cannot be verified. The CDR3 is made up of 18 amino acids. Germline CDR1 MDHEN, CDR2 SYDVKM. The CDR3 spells CASSSPSWREIGADTQYF.

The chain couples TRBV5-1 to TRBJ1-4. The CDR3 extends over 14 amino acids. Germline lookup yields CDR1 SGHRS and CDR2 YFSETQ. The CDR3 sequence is CASSPMGTNEKLFF.

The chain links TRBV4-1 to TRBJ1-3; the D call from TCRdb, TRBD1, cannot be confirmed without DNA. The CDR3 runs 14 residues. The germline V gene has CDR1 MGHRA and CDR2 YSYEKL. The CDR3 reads CASSQLSVGKAIYF.

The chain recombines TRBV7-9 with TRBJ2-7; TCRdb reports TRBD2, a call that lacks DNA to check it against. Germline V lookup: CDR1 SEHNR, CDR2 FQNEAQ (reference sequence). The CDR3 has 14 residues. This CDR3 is CASSLGEWGGEQYF. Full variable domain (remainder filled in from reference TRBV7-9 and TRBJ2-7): DTGVSQNPRHKITKRGQNVTFRCDPISEHNRLYWYRQTLGQGPEFLTYFQNEAQLEKSRLLSDRFSAERPKGSFSTLEIQRTEQGDSAMYLCASSLGEWGGEQYFGPGTRLTVT.

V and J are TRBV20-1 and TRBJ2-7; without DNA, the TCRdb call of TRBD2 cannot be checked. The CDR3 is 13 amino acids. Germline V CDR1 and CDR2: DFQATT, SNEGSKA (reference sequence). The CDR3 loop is CSAPKTAGNEQYF.

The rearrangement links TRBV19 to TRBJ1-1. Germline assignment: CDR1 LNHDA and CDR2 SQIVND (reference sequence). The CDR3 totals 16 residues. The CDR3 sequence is CASSANTAKEPTEAFF.

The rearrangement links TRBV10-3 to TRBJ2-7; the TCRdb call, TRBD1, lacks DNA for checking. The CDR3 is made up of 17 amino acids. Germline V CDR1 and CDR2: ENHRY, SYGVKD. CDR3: CAISQRKNGTGRNEQYF.

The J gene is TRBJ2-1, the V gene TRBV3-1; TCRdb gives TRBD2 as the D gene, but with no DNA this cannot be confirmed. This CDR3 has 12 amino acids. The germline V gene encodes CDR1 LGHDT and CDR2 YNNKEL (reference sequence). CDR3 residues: CASCGDDSLQFF.